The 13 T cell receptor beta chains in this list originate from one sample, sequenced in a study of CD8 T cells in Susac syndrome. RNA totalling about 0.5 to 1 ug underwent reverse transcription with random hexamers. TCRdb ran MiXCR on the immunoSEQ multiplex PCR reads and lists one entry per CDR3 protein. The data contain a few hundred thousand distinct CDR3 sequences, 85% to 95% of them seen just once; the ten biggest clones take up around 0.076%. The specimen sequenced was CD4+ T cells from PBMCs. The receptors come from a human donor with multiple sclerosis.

DNA of the CDR3: TGTGCCTGGAGCGTTGCGAATGAGCAGTTCTTC. Its translation is CAWSVANEQFF. The chain couples TRBV30 to TRBJ2-1; D uncertain. Germline CDR1 is GTSNPN and CDR2 is SVGIG (reference sequence). Trimming took off 3 bases at V and 7 bases at J, with 7 bases between the two ends. CDR3 length: 11 amino acids.

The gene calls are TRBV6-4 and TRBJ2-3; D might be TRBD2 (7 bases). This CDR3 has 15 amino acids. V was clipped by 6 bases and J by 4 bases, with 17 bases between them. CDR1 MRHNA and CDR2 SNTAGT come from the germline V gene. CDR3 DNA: TGTGCCAGCAGCCCCGAGGGGGGAGGGGCAGATACGCAGTATTTT. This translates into CASSPEGGGADTQYF.

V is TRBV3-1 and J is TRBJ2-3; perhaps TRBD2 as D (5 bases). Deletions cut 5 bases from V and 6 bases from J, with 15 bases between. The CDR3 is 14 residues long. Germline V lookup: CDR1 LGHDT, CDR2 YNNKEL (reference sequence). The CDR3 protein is CASSLLSTGDTQYF. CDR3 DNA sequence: TGTGCCAGCAGCTTGCTTTCGACGGGGGATACGCAGTATTTT.

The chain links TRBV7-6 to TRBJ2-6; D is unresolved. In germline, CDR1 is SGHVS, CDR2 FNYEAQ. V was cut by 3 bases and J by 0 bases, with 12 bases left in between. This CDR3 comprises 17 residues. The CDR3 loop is CASSFHGESSGANVLTF. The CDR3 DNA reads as TGTGCCAGCAGCTTCCACGGAGAGAGCTCTGGGGCCAACGTCCTGACTTTC.

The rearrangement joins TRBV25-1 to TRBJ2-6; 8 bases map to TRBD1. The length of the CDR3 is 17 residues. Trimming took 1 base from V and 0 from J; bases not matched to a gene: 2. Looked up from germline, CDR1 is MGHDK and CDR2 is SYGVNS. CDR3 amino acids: CASSESGGISGANVLTF. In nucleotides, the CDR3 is TGTGCCAGCAGTGAATCAGGGGGCATCTCTGGGGCCAACGTCCTGACTTTC.

The CDR3, as DNA: TGTGCCAGCAGTGAACTTCGACAGGGCGAAATTTCACCCCTCCACTTT. Translation gives CASSELRQGEISPLHF. The chain couples TRBV25-1 to TRBJ1-6; 7 bases line up with TRBD1. CDR3 size: 16 residues. V shed 2 bases, J shed 9 bases, and the junction held 10 bases outside the gene matches. Germline values: CDR1 MGHDK, CDR2 SYGVNS. Variable domain in full (rest from reference TRBV25-1 and TRBJ1-6): EADIYQTPRYLVIGTGKKITLECSQTMGHDKMYWYQQDPGMELHLIHYSYGVNSTEKGDLSSESTVSRIRTEHFPLTLESARPSHTSQYLCASSELRQGEISPLHFGNGTRLTVT.

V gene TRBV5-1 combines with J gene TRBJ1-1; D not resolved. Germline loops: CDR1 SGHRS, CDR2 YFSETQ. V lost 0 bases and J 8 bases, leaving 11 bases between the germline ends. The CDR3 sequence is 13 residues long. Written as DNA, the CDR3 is TGCGCCAGCAGCTTGGGTGACACTGAAGAAGCTTTCTTT. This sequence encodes CASSLGDTEEAFF.

The CDR3, as DNA: TGCTCCAGACTGGTGAACACTGAAGCTTTCTTT. Its translation is CSRLVNTEAFF. The rearrangement joins TRBV20-1 to TRBJ1-1; D is unclear. This CDR3 spans 11 amino acids. Germline CDR1 reads DFQATT; CDR2 reads SNEGSKA (reference sequence).

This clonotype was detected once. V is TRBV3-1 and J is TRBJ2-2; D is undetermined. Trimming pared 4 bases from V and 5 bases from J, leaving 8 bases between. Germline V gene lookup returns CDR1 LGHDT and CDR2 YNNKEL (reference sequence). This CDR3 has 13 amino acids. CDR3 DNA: TGTGCCAGCAGCCCCACTCGGACCGGGGAGCTGTTTTTT. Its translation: CASSPTRTGELFF.

The CDR3 DNA is TGTGCCAGCAGCCCCACGGCCCATAATTGGGAGACCCAGTACTTC. Protein sequence: CASSPTAHNWETQYF. The genes are TRBV11-1 and TRBJ2-5; no clear D. The CDR3 covers 15 residues. Trimming cost V 5 bases and J 5 bases, with 18 bases left between them. Looked up from germline, CDR1 is SGHAT and CDR2 is FQDESV (reference sequence).

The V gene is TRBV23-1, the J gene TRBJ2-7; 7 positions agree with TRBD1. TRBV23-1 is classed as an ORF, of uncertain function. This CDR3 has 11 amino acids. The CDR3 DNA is TGCACTGAACAGGGGTCATACGAGCAGTACGTC. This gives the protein CTEQGSYEQYV.

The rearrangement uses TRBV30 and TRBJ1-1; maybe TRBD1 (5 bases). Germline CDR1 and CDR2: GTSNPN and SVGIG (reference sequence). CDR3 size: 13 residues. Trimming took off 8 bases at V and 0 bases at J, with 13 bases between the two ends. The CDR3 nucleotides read TGTGCCGCGAATGGGGGGGTGAACACTGAAGCTTTCTTT. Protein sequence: CAANGGVNTEAFF.

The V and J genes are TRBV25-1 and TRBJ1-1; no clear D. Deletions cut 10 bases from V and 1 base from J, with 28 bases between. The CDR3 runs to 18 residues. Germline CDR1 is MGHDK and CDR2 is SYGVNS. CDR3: CATLRATPISPGNTEAFF. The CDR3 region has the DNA TGTGCCACCCTAAGAGCGACACCTATTTCTCCAGGGAACACTGAAGCTTTCTTT.